The present T cell receptor beta chain was sequenced within a study of technical replicates of blood from several donors. Germline CDR1 SGDLS, CDR2 YYNGEE. V dropped 1 base and J dropped 4; count of bases not matched to a gene: 8. The CDR3 is 15 amino acids. Sequencing was performed with immunoSEQ multiplex PCR; in TCRdb, only in-frame clones are kept and a portion is missing. The top ten hold about 10% of the sample, which has approximately 13,000 clones, 65% to 90% seen once. The chain uses TRBV9 and TRBJ2-7; the match to TRBD1 covers 7 bases. Material for sequencing was PBMCs. The TCR comes from a human donor in good health. CDR3 DNA sequence: TGTGCCAGCAGCGTAACCCCCGGGACAGCATACGAGCAGTACTTC. Its protein is CASSVTPGTAYEQYF. Using reference TRBV9 and TRBJ2-7 for the parts outside the CDR3, the full variable domain is DSGVTQTPKHLITATGQRVTLRCSPRSGDLSVYWYQQSLDQGLQFLIQYYNGEERAKGNILERFSAQQFPDLHSELNLSSLELGDSALYFCASSVTPGTAYEQYFGPGTRLTVT.